The 19 T cell receptor beta chains in this list originate from one sample, sequenced in a study of CD8+CD57+ T cells in acquired aplastic anemia. Profiles of TCR beta VDJ and CDR3 were generated from a genomic DNA template. TCRdb re-derived calls from the reads in MiXCR, one entry per CDR3 protein. The sample lists around 180,000 distinct CDR3 sequences; 55% to 75% were seen once. Specimen: sorted CD4+, CD8+, or CD8+CD57+ T cells (not recorded which) from PBMCs. The receptor set was obtained from a human donor in good health.

V is TRBV19 and J is TRBJ1-3; D ambiguous. CDR1 and CDR2 from the germline V gene are LNHDA and SQIVND (reference sequence). The CDR3 length is 16 residues. CDR3 loop: CARDSRGRASGNTIYF. The CDR3 coding sequence is TGTGCTAGAGATAGTCGAGGCAGAGCCTCTGGAAACACCATATATTTT.

This clonotype was counted many times. V is TRBV29-1 and J is TRBJ1-2; D might be TRBD1 (5 bases). Germline V gene lookup returns CDR1 SQVTM and CDR2 ANQGSEA. V lost 4 bases, J lost 8 bases, and 14 bases lay in between. CDR3 length: 12 residues. The CDR3 spells CSVGVGGSGYTF. The CDR3 region has the DNA TGCAGCGTTGGGGTTGGGGGGAGCGGCTACACCTTC.

The chain has TRBV20-1 and TRBJ1-6; D unresolved. This CDR3 contains 14 residues. V lost 6 bases and J 6 bases, leaving 15 bases between the germline ends. Per germline, CDR1 DFQATT and CDR2 SNEGSKA (reference sequence). The CDR3 sequence: CSAPEQDLNSPLHF. The CDR3 DNA reads as TGCAGTGCCCCAGAGCAGGACCTTAATTCACCCCTCCACTTT.

V usage is TRBV7-9 and J usage is TRBJ1-6, with D tentatively TRBD1 (5 bases). From germline, CDR1 is SEHNR and CDR2 FQNEAQ (reference sequence). The CDR3 length is 18 residues. V was pared by 1 base and J by 0 bases, with 13 bases between. CDR3 in amino acids: CASSLVEAGRSYNSPLHF. The CDR3 DNA is TGTGCCAGCAGCTTAGTGGAGGCAGGGCGCTCCTATAATTCACCCCTCCACTTT.

The chain recombines TRBV7-2 with TRBJ1-5; weak D call: TRBD1 (6 bases). This CDR3 is built from 16 residues. The V gene lost 1 base and the J gene lost 1 base, with 11 bases spanning the gap. Germline lookup yields CDR1 SGHTA and CDR2 FQGNSA. CDR3 loop: CASSLDPRGSNQPQHF. CDR3 bases: TGTGCCAGCAGCTTAGACCCCAGGGGAAGCAATCAGCCCCAGCATTTT.

The chain uses TRBV3-1 and TRBJ1-4; 9 positions match TRBD1. J lost 8 bases, V lost 6 bases, and 7 bases had no gene match. From germline, CDR1 is LGHDT and CDR2 YNNKEL (reference sequence). CDR3 length: 14 amino acids. The CDR3 DNA sequence: TGTGCCAGCAGACAGACAGGGGGAGGAGAAAAACTGTTTTTT. Translating it yields CASRQTGGGEKLFF.

About this clonotype itself: This CDR3 fails to terminate in the conserved phenylalanine or tryptophan, so it likely reflects a read error. The J gene is TRBJ1-2, the V gene TRBV29-1; TRBD1 matches at 12 bases. Per germline, CDR1 SQVTM and CDR2 ANQGSEA. The V gene end was trimmed by 6 bases and the J gene end by 9 bases; junction bases not matched to a gene: 5. This CDR3 contains 12 residues. CDR3 sequence (DNA): TGCAGCGTCGCTGGGACAGGGGGCCGCTACACCCTC. This encodes CSVAGTGGRYTL.

This chain uses TRBV20-1 with TRBJ2-3, with D unresolved. Between the trimmed V and J ends, which lost 2 bases and 2 bases, there was a span of 8 bases. The CDR3 contains 13 residues. Germline CDR1 is DFQATT and CDR2 is SNEGSKA (reference sequence). In DNA form, the CDR3 reads TGCAGTGCTAGAAGTGGTGCCACAGATACGCAGTATTTT. Translation: CSARSGATDTQYF.

This sequence joins TRBV9 and TRBJ2-3, with D uncertain. V lost 4 bases to trimming and J lost 0 bases, with 9 bases between them. The CDR3 sequence is 14 residues long. Per the germline V gene, CDR1 is SGDLS and CDR2 is YYNGEE. The CDR3 DNA reads as TGTGCCAGCAGCCGATTTACGAGCACAGATACGCAGTATTTT. Its translation: CASSRFTSTDTQYF.

V gene TRBV20-1 combines with J gene TRBJ1-5, with a weak D call TRBD1 (6 bases). V was pared by 4 bases and J by 7 bases, with 11 bases between. CDR3 length: 12 residues. Germline assignment: CDR1 DFQATT and CDR2 SNEGSKA (reference sequence). In DNA, the CDR3 is TGCAGTGCTACAGGGGTCGGACAGCCCCAGCATTTT. Translation: CSATGVGQPQHF.

V is TRBV2 and J is TRBJ2-7; 13 nucleotides align to TRBD2. CDR3 length: 14 residues. Trimming cost V 8 bases and J 6 bases; bases outside gene matches: 7. Germline V gene data show CDR1 as SNHLY and CDR2 as FYNNEI. For the CDR3, the DNA is TGTGCCAGCTGTGGACTAGCGGGAGCAGTCGAGCAGTACTTC. Translated, it gives CASCGLAGAVEQYF.

The gene calls are TRBV5-4 and TRBJ1-2; 10 nucleotides align to TRBD1. Trimming at V came to 4 bases and at J to 3 bases, leaving 3 bases not matched to a gene. Germline V CDR1 and CDR2: SGHNT, YYREEE (reference sequence). The length of the CDR3 is 14 residues. CDR3 DNA sequence: TGTGCCAGCAGCACCGGACAGGGGGACTATGGCTACACCTTC. It is translated as CASSTGQGDYGYTF.

The V and J genes are TRBV7-2 and TRBJ1-2, with a tentative D call TRBD1 (5 bases). The germline gives CDR1 SGHTA, CDR2 FQGNSA. The length of the CDR3 is 12 residues. V was shortened by 8 bases and J by 8 bases, with 15 bases between the two germline ends. The DNA of the CDR3 is TGTGCCAGCTCCCGAGAGGGACGAGGCTACACCTTC. Amino acids: CASSREGRGYTF.

This clonotype has ten or more counts. V gene TRBV11-2 combines with J gene TRBJ2-1, with D tentatively TRBD2 (5 bases). Per the germline V gene, CDR1 is SGHAT and CDR2 is FQNNGV. V lost 5 bases and J 2 bases, leaving 13 bases between the germline ends. The CDR3 covers 15 residues. Written as DNA, the CDR3 is TGTGCCAGCAGCCCCCGGGATTCACCCTACAATGAGCAGTTCTTC. Translating gives CASSPRDSPYNEQFF.

The gene calls are TRBV7-6 and TRBJ2-6, with D hard to call. This CDR3 contains 15 residues. V was pared by 5 bases and J by 1 base, with 9 bases between. Per germline, CDR1 SGHVS and CDR2 FNYEAQ. CDR3 sequence: CASSLSVSGANVLTF. Here the CDR3 DNA reads TGTGCCAGCAGCCTTTCGGTTTCTGGGGCCAACGTCCTGACTTTC.

This clonotype was found once. This rearrangement joins TRBV5-1 to TRBJ1-1; D gene unclear. The CDR3 has 14 residues. Per germline, CDR1 SGHRS and CDR2 YFSETQ. V was shortened by 4 bases and J by 0 bases, with 10 bases between the two germline ends. The CDR3 is CASSLTNMNTEAFF. The CDR3 DNA sequence: TGCGCCAGCAGCCTAACAAACATGAACACTGAAGCTTTCTTT.

About this clonotype: One end of the junction is discordant with germline, which a read error may explain. The rearrangement links TRBV19 to TRBJ1-6; 7 bases line up with TRBD1. Germline values: CDR1 LNHDA, CDR2 SQIVND (reference sequence). The CDR3 runs 15 residues. Here the CDR3 reads CASSEDRAPNSHLHF. CDR3 in DNA: TGTGCCAGTAGTGAAGACAGGGCCCCTAATTCACACCTCCACTTT.

The chain couples TRBV12-3 or TRBV12-4 to TRBJ1-6, with D hard to call. V lost 4 bases and J lost 12, with 13 bases in between. This CDR3 is 13 amino acids long. CDR3 DNA sequence: TGTGCCAGCAGTTACTCGATGCCCCGACCCCTCCACTTT. Translated: CASSYSMPRPLHF.

This chain uses TRBV24-1 with TRBJ2-5; tentative D call: TRBD2 (7 bases). The length of the CDR3 is 16 residues. Trimming removed 5 bases from V and 1 base from J, with 16 bases in between. Germline assignment: CDR1 KGHDR and CDR2 SFDVKD. CDR3 in amino acids: CATSAPTGGAQETQYF. In DNA, the CDR3 is TGTGCCACCAGTGCCCCCACTGGGGGGGCCCAAGAGACCCAGTACTTC.